The 32 T cell receptor beta chains in this list originate from one sample, sequenced in a study of regulatory T cells in long-lasting Graves disease. Time point here: newly diagnosed GD, antithyroid drugs for less than 3 months. PBMC RNA served as the TCR library source. Building the TCR beta libraries relied on iRepertoire HTBI primers, and CDR3 regions underwent Arm-PCR. In TCRdb, the multiplex PCR reads were re-called with MiXCR into one record per CDR3 protein. The sample lists 200,000 to 250,000 distinct CDR3 sequences; around 17% were seen once. This sample comprised peripheral blood mononuclear cells (PBMCs), obtained at new diagnosis, from a patient treated with antithyroid drugs. These receptors originate from a female donor with Graves disease.

This clonotype was observed many times. The rearrangement uses TRBV24-1 and TRBJ2-3; 14 bases map to TRBD2. J gave up 1 base and V 7 bases, and 0 bases lay outside the gene matches. The germline V gene has CDR1 KGHDR and CDR2 SFDVKD. The length of the CDR3 is 15 residues. The CDR3 is CATRGLAGGTDTQYF. The CDR3 coding sequence is TGTGCCACCAGGGGACTAGCGGGAGGCACAGATACGCAGTATTTT.

This clonotype showed up many times. The V gene is TRBV7-2, the J gene TRBJ1-1; D not certain. This CDR3 comprises 15 residues. Germline assignment: CDR1 SGHTA and CDR2 FQGNSA. Trimming removed 5 bases at V and 2 bases at J, with 15 bases between. The CDR3 region is CASSERFGRNTEAFF. CDR3 coding DNA: TGTGCCAGCAGCGAACGATTCGGGAGAAACACTGAAGCTTTCTTT.

In its sample, this clonotype was seen many times. The chain links TRBV11-2 to TRBJ2-1, with D unresolved. The ends were cut back, 4 bases at V and 6 bases at J, with 7 bases in the middle. This CDR3 has 12 amino acids. Germline V gene lookup returns CDR1 SGHAT and CDR2 FQNNGV. The CDR3 DNA reads as TGTGCCAGCAGCTCCGTCCCCAATGAGCAGTTCTTC. It yields the protein CASSSVPNEQFF.

In its sample, this clonotype was seen many times. The rearrangement joins TRBV9 to TRBJ2-5; perhaps TRBD1 as D (6 bases). CDR3 length equals 15 residues. From germline, CDR1 is SGDLS and CDR2 YYNGEE. V was cut by 0 bases and J by 1 base, with 10 bases left in between. This CDR3 reads CASSVEDSVQETQYF. CDR3 in DNA: TGTGCCAGCAGCGTAGAGGACAGTGTCCAAGAGACCCAGTACTTC.

The chain carries TRBV30 and TRBJ2-4; D remains ambiguous. Per the germline V gene, CDR1 is GTSNPN and CDR2 is SVGIG (reference sequence). Trimming shortened V by 0 bases and J by 6 bases, and 6 bases separated the two germline ends. The CDR3 has 12 residues. The CDR3 is CAWSVDSNIQYF. In DNA form, the CDR3 reads TGTGCCTGGAGTGTAGACTCAAACATTCAGTACTTC.

Ten or more counts support this clonotype. For the CDR3, the DNA is TGTGCCAGCAGCCAAGGGTACAGGTTCCACGAGCAGTACTTC. This gives the protein CASSQGYRFHEQYF. This sequence joins TRBV14 and TRBJ2-7; a weak D match, TRBD1 (5 bases). CDR3 length equals 14 residues. Germline CDR1 SGHDN, CDR2 FVKESK. Trimming removed 1 base from V and 5 bases from J, with 12 bases in between.

Many counts were recorded for this clonotype. This chain uses TRBV28 with TRBJ2-7; D ambiguous. With 3 bases removed from V and 0 bases from J, the gap between germline ends came to 18 bases. CDR3 length equals 17 residues. In germline, CDR1 is MDHEN, CDR2 SYDVKM. CDR3: CASSFPRAPRPSYEQYF. The DNA of the CDR3 is TGTGCCAGCAGTTTTCCTCGGGCCCCGCGCCCCTCCTACGAGCAGTACTTC.

This clonotype was detected ten times or more. This chain joins TRBV19 and TRBJ2-5; D unclear. In germline, CDR1 is LNHDA, CDR2 SQIVND (reference sequence). This CDR3 comprises 15 residues. Trimming took 6 bases from V and 4 from J, leaving 18 bases between them. CDR3 residues: CASRLRTASRETQYF. The CDR3 bases are TGTGCCAGTAGACTTAGGACCGCCTCCCGAGAGACCCAGTACTTC.

A note on this clonotype: A much larger clone differs by one base, so this may be a read error. Lacking the conserved final phenylalanine or tryptophan, this CDR3 likely reflects a read error. This rearrangement joins TRBV10-3 to TRBJ2-7; D unresolved. The germline V gene encodes CDR1 ENHRY and CDR2 SYGVKD. V dropped 0 bases and J dropped 7 bases, with 4 bases sitting between them. The CDR3 covers 11 residues. The CDR3 DNA reads as TGTGCCATCAGTGAGTCGGAAGAGCAGTACTAC. Translation: CAISESEEQYY.

This clonotype was observed many times. The rearrangement joins TRBV7-8 to TRBJ2-5; 7 bases match TRBD1. This CDR3 has 11 amino acids. Trimming took 7 bases from V and 4 from J; bases not matched to a gene: 0. Germline V gene data show CDR1 as SGHVS and CDR2 as FQNEAQ. In DNA, the CDR3 is TGTGCCAGCAACAGGGGAGAGACCCAGTACTTC. It yields the protein CASNRGETQYF.

This clonotype was detected ten times or more. The J gene is TRBJ1-6, the V gene TRBV15; no clear D. Germline CDR1 reads LNHNV; CDR2 reads YYDKDF (reference sequence). Trimming cost V 1 base and J 9 bases, with 19 bases left between them. This CDR3 comprises 17 residues. For the CDR3, the DNA is TGTGCCACCAGCAGAGGGCCGATAGGAATCTTGAGTTCACCCCTCCACTTT. Encoded protein: CATSRGPIGILSSPLHF.

In this sample, this clonotype turned up many times. The V call is TRBV24-1, the J call TRBJ2-2; a weak D match, TRBD2 (6 bases). Germline-derived CDR1 and CDR2 are KGHDR and SFDVKD. Between the trimmed V and J ends, which lost 9 bases and 7 bases, there was a span of 23 bases. This CDR3 is built from 16 residues. The CDR3, as DNA: TGTGCCACCCGTCTTGCTGGGGGGATTGAGATCGGGGAGCTGTTTTTT. Its translation: CATRLAGGIEIGELFF.

Ten or more counts support this clonotype. The chain is built from TRBV7-2 and TRBJ2-1, with 9 bases that match TRBD2. The CDR3 loop spans 15 amino acids. The ends lost 4 bases at V and 4 bases at J; junction bases unmatched: 5. CDR1 is SGHTA and CDR2 is FQGNSA in the germline V gene. The CDR3 region has the DNA TGTGCCAGCAGCTATCTAGCGGGATTTTACAATGAGCAGTTCTTC. Its protein is CASSYLAGFYNEQFF.

This clonotype was counted at least ten times. The rearrangement links TRBV7-9 to TRBJ2-1; no reliable D call. The V gene lost 0 bases and the J gene lost 1 base, with 7 bases spanning the gap. The CDR3 has 15 amino acids. Germline CDR1 is SEHNR and CDR2 is FQNEAQ (reference sequence). The CDR3 region has the DNA TGTGCCAGCAGCTTAGCTCCCCGATCCTACAATGAGCAGTTCTTC. Its protein is CASSLAPRSYNEQFF. The entire variable domain, with the rest obtained from reference TRBV7-9 and TRBJ2-1, is as follows: DTGVSQNPRHKITKRGQNVTFRCDPISEHNRLYWYRQTLGQGPEFLTYFQNEAQLEKSRLLSDRFSAERPKGSFSTLEIQRTEQGDSAMYLCASSLAPRSYNEQFFGPGTRLTVL.

There are many counts of this clonotype. The chain combines TRBV20-1 with TRBJ1-2, with 11 nucleotides matching TRBD1. The germline V gene has CDR1 DFQATT and CDR2 SNEGSKA (reference sequence). V dropped 1 base and J dropped 5; count of bases not matched to a gene: 6. The length of the CDR3 is 15 residues. CDR3 coding DNA: TGCAGTGCTAGAGGGGGACAGGGGGGTCCGTATGGCTACACCTTC. Translated, it gives CSARGGQGGPYGYTF.

Comment on this clonotype: A much larger clone differs from this one at a single base, so this may be a read error. The V and J genes are TRBV28 and TRBJ2-1; 15 bases match TRBD2. The CDR3 is 16 amino acids. The V and J ends lost 5 bases and 7 bases, in that order; junction bases with no gene match: 6. Germline CDR1 reads MDHEN; CDR2 reads SYDVKM. CDR3 amino acids: CASSDVGTSGRNEQFF. CDR3 coding DNA: TGTGCCAGCAGTGATGTCGGGACTAGCGGGAGGAATGAGCAGTTCTTC.

Ten or more counts support this clonotype. V usage is TRBV11-1 and J usage is TRBJ2-7; 8 bases align to TRBD1. The CDR3 consists of 16 residues. V lost 5 bases and J lost 3; bases outside the gene matches: 12. Looked up from germline, CDR1 is SGHAT and CDR2 is FQDESV (reference sequence). Here the CDR3 DNA reads TGTGCCAGCAGCCCTACAGGGGGTCCCCACGTCTACGAGCAGTACTTC. Its translation: CASSPTGGPHVYEQYF. The full variable domain, completed using reference TRBV11-1 and TRBJ2-7, is EAEVAQSPRYKITEKSQAVAFWCDPISGHATLYWYRQILGQGPELLVQFQDESVVDDSQLPKDRFSAERLKGVDSTLKIQPAELGDSAMYLCASSPTGGPHVYEQYFGPGTRLTVT.

This clonotype was found many times. The CDR3 DNA follows: TGTGCCAGCAGTTTGGAGCGTGGGACAGATACGCAGTATTTT. Translation gives CASSLERGTDTQYF. The chain combines TRBV12-3 or TRBV12-4 with TRBJ2-3; D remains unclear. The V gene lost 3 bases and the J gene lost 3 bases, with 10 bases spanning the gap. CDR3 length: 14 amino acids.

The chain uses TRBV6-9 and TRBJ1-3, with no clear D. V lost 4 bases, J lost 0 bases, and 7 bases lay in between. This CDR3 comprises 14 residues. Per germline, CDR1 MNHGY and CDR2 SVAAGI. Here the CDR3 DNA reads TGTGCCAGCAGTTGGACGGACTCTGGAAACACCATATATTTT. Protein: CASSWTDSGNTIYF.

This clonotype showed up many times. V and J are TRBV30 and TRBJ1-2, with no clear D. The germline V and J ends were trimmed by 0 bases and 5 bases, with 10 bases remaining between them. CDR1 and CDR2 (germline): GTSNPN, SVGIG (reference sequence). This CDR3 is 13 amino acids long. CDR3 bases: TGTGCCTGGAGTGTCGGAGAGTGGTATGGCTACACCTTC. It encodes CAWSVGEWYGYTF.

This clonotype showed up many times. The chain couples TRBV2 to TRBJ2-1; 7 bases map to TRBD2. Germline CDR1 SNHLY, CDR2 FYNNEI. The CDR3 extends over 17 amino acids. The trim removed 5 bases at V and 4 bases at J, leaving 14 bases unmatched. CDR3 protein: CASSRRPLGGGYNEQFF. In nucleotides, the CDR3 is TGTGCCAGCAGTCGACGGCCTCTTGGGGGGGGGTACAATGAGCAGTTCTTC.

This clonotype was detected ten times or more. The chain uses TRBV6-1 and TRBJ1-1; D gene ambiguous. Trimming removed 7 bases from V and 5 bases from J, with 11 bases in between. This CDR3 contains 12 residues. Germline lookup yields CDR1 MNHNS and CDR2 SASEGT. The CDR3 nucleotides read TGTGCCAGCACCAGAATGGGGACTGAAGCTTTCTTT. Its protein is CASTRMGTEAFF.

This clonotype has ten or more counts. The CDR3 sequence is CASSPQVPYEQYF. The CDR3 coding sequence is TGTGCCAGCAGTCCCCAAGTCCCCTACGAGCAGTACTTC. This chain connects TRBV12-3 or TRBV12-4 to TRBJ2-7; D gene unclear. The CDR3 covers 13 residues. The ends were cut back, 5 bases at V and 2 bases at J, with 10 bases in the middle.

Concerning this clonotype itself: This may arise from a read error, as a much more abundant clone is one base away. The CDR3 DNA sequence: TGCAGTTCTTACCAGACAGAGAACACTGACGCTTTCTTT. Residues: CSSYQTENTDAFF. The gene calls are TRBV20-1 and TRBJ1-1; the D gene is possibly TRBD1 (5 bases). The CDR3 sequence is 13 residues long. Germline V gene data show CDR1 as DFQATT and CDR2 as SNEGSKA (reference sequence).

This clonotype appeared many times. V and J are TRBV11-2 and TRBJ2-1; 7 bases are a match to TRBD2. This CDR3 is 16 amino acids long. V lost 1 base to trimming and J lost 2 bases; unmatched junction nucleotides: 5. Germline CDR1 SGHAT, CDR2 FQNNGV. DNA of the CDR3: TGTGCCAGCAGCTTAGTGACTAGCCCCCCCTACAATGAGCAGTTCTTC. Translating it yields CASSLVTSPPYNEQFF.

The chain is built from TRBV20-1 and TRBJ2-5, with D tentatively TRBD2 (6 bases). The DNA end lines up better with TRBJ2-1; the J call may be wrong. The CDR3 sequence is 16 residues long. The germline CDR1 and CDR2 sequences are DFQATT and SNEGSKA (reference sequence). As DNA, the CDR3 is TGCAGTGCAATGCTATTAACCGGGACTTTTGGGAATGAGCAGTTCTTC. Translation: CSAMLLTGTFGNEQFF.

At least ten counts were recorded for this clonotype. V is TRBV7-9 and J is TRBJ1-3; no clear D gene. Trimming left V 5 bases short and J 7 bases short, with 9 bases between. In germline, CDR1 is SEHNR, CDR2 FQNEAQ (reference sequence). The CDR3 totals 12 residues. CDR3 nucleotides: TGTGCCAGCAGCATGAATCTGAACACCATATATTTT. Protein: CASSMNLNTIYF.

The sample holds many counts of this clonotype. The chain joins TRBV5-6 to TRBJ2-1; 8 nucleotides align to TRBD2. With V trimmed by 4 bases and J by 7 bases, 13 bases remained unmatched. Germline values: CDR1 SGHDT, CDR2 YYEEEE. This CDR3 has 16 amino acids. CDR3 residues: CASSPGGGHLENEQFF. Here the CDR3 DNA reads TGTGCCAGCAGCCCCGGCGGGGGGCATTTGGAAAATGAGCAGTTCTTC.

This clonotype was observed at least ten times. The chain employs TRBV6-1 and TRBJ1-1; 7 nucleotides line up with TRBD1. The germline V gene has CDR1 MNHNS and CDR2 SASEGT. CDR3 length: 12 residues. V shed 6 bases and J 5 bases; nucleotides not matched to a gene: 3. CDR3 DNA sequence: TGTGCCAGCAGGCAGGGGGTTACTGAAGCTTTCTTT. Its translation: CASRQGVTEAFF.

This clonotype was observed many times. The chain combines TRBV20-1 with TRBJ2-3; either TRBD1 or TRBD2 may supply D (6 bases each). There are 12 residues in the CDR3. The germline gives CDR1 DFQATT, CDR2 SNEGSKA (reference sequence). V was pared by 0 bases and J by 6 bases, with 7 bases between. The CDR3 loop is CSAREGGDTQYF. CDR3 bases: TGCAGTGCTAGAGAGGGGGGCGATACGCAGTATTTT.

There are many counts of this clonotype. This chain uses TRBV11-2 with TRBJ2-7; maybe TRBD1 (6 bases). The V gene lost 8 bases and the J gene lost 0 bases, with 14 bases spanning the gap. CDR3 length: 14 residues. CDR1 is SGHAT, CDR2 FQNNGV, per germline. The CDR3 is CASARGLSSYEQYF. The CDR3 bases are TGTGCCAGCGCTAGGGGGTTAAGCTCCTACGAGCAGTACTTC. The full variable domain, its missing parts supplied by reference TRBV11-2 and TRBJ2-7, is EAGVAQSPRYKIIEKRQSVAFWCNPISGHATLYWYQQILGQGPKLLIQFQNNGVVDDSQLPKDRFSAERLKGVDSTLKIQPAKLEDSAVYLCASARGLSSYEQYFGPGTRLTVT.

The rearrangement joins TRBV7-2 to TRBJ1-6, with D possibly matching TRBD1 (6 bases). Trimming took 4 bases from V and 6 from J, leaving 10 bases between them. Germline CDR1 SGHTA, CDR2 FQGNSA. This CDR3 has 14 residues. CDR3 in DNA: TGTGCCAGCAGCTCTCCGGGGGCTAATTCACCCCTCCACTTT. Residues: CASSSPGANSPLHF.